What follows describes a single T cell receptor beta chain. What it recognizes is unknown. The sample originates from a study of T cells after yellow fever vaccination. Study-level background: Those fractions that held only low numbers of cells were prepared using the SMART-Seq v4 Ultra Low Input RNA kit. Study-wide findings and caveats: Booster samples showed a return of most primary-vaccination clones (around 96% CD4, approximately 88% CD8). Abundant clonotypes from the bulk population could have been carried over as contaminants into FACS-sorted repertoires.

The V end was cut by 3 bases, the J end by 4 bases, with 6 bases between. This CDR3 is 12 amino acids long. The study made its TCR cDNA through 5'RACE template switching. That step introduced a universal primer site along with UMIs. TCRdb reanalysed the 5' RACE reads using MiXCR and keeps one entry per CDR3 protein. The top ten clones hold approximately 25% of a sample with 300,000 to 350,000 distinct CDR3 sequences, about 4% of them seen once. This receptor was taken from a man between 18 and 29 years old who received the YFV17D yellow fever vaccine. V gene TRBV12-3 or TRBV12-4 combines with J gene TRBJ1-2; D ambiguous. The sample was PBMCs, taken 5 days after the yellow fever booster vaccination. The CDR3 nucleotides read TGTGCCAGCAGTTTCTATGGCTATGGCTACACCTTC. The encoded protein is CASSFYGYGYTF.